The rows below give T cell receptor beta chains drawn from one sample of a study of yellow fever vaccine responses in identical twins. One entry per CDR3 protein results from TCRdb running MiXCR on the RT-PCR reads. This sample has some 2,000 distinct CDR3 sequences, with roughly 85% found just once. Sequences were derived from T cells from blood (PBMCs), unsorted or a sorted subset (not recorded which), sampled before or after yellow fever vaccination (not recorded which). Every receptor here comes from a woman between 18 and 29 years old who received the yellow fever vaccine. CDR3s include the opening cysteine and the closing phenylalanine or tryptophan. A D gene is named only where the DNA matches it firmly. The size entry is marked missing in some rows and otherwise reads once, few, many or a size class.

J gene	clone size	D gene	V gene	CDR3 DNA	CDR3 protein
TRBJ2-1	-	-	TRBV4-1	TGCGCCAGCAGCCAAGTGAAGTCTAGTGGGAATGAGCAGTTCTTC	CASSQVKSSGNEQFF
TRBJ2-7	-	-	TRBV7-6	TGTGCCAGCAGCTTAGTGTTGTCCGAGCAGTACTTC	CASSLVLSEQYF
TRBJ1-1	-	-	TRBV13	TGTGCCAGCAGCCTAGGAATCAGGGCCACTGAAGCTTTCTTT	CASSLGIRATEAFF
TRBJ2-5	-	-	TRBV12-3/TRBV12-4	TGTGCCAGCAGTTTCTTTAGGACAGACCAAGAGACCCAGTACTTC	CASSFFRTDQETQYF
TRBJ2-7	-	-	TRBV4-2	TGTGCCAGCAGCCAAGATAGATACGAGCAGTACTTC	CASSQDRYEQYF
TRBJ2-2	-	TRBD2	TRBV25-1	TGTGCCAGCAGTCGTCTACTAGCGGGAGGAATGGGCACCGGGGAGCTGTTTTTT	CASSRLLAGGMGTGELFF
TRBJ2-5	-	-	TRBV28	TGTGCCAGCAGTTATTCTCAGTTCGGAGAGACCCAGTACTTC	CASSYSQFGETQYF
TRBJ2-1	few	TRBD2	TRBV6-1	TGTGCCAGCAGTGTTAGCGGGGAGTACAATGAGCAGTTCTTC	CASSVSGEYNEQFF
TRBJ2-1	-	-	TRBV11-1	TGTGCCAGCAGCTTAGTTGGGGGCCCTACCTACAATGAGCAGTTCTTC	CASSLVGGPTYNEQFF
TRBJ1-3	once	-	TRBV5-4	TGTGCCAGCAGCTTAGACAGGCCGATGGACACCATATATTTT	CASSLDRPMDTIYF
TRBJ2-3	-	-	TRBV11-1	TGTGCCAGCAGCTTAGCGTTTTCTAGCTCAGATCCGCAGTATTTT	CASSLAFSSSDPQYF
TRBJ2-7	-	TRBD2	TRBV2	TGTGCCAGCAGTGCCCCAGCGGGATCCTACGAGCAGTACTTC	CASSAPAGSYEQYF
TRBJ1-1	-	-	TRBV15	TGTGCCACCAGCCCCGGTTGGACTGAAGCTTTCTTT	CATSPGWTEAFF
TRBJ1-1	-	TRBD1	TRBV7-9	TGTGCCAGCAGCCCAGCGAGGGGGCAAACTGAAGCTTTCTTT	CASSPARGQTEAFF
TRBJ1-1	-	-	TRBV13	TGTGCCAGCAGCCCGGACAGCGAGGGTATGAACACTGAAGCTTTCTTT	CASSPDSEGMNTEAFF
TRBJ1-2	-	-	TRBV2	TGTGCCAGCAGTTGGGAGGGTAGCTATGGCTACACCTTC	CASSWEGSYGYTF
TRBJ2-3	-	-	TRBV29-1	TGCAGCGTCAACTACATGGACAGCACAGATACGCAGTATTTT	CSVNYMDSTDTQYF
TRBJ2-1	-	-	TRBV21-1	TGTGCCAGCAGCCAAGGGGTAGCGGACAATGAGCAGTTCTTC	CASSQGVADNEQFF
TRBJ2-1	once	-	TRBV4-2	TGTGCCAGCAGCCAAGGCAGGGACAATGAGCAGTTCTTC	CASSQGRDNEQFF
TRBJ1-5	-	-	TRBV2	TGTGCCAGCAGTGAGGTGCATCAGCCCCAGCATTTT	CASSEVHQPQHF
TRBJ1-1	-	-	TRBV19	TGTGCCAGTAGTCCATCGGTGGGACTGAACACTGAAGCTTTCTTT	CASSPSVGLNTEAFF
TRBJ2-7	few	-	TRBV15	TGTGCCACCAGCACCGGGACGGCCACCTACGAGCAGTACTTC	CATSTGTATYEQYF
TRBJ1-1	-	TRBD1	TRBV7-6	TGTGCCAGCAGCTACGCGACAGGGGGCTGGAACACTGAAGCTTTCTTT	CASSYATGGWNTEAFF
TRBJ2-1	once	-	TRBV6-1	TGTGCCTGCATGTTTGTTGAGCAGTTCTTC	CACMFVEQFF
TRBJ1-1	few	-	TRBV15	TGTGCCACCAGCCCCTCCTACGCCGATGGGAGTGAAGCTTTCTTT	CATSPSYADGSEAFF
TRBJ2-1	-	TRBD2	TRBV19	TGTGCCAGTAGTACTACTAGCGGGAGTTTCAATGAGCAGTTCTTC	CASSTTSGSFNEQFF
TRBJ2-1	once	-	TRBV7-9	TGTGCCAGCAGCTTATATGAGCAGTTCTTC	CASSLYEQFF
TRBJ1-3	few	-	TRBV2	TGTGCCAGCAGTACCGGACCAGGAAACACCATATATTTT	CASSTGPGNTIYF
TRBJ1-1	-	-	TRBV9	TGTGCCAGCAGCGTAAAGGCCGGGAACACTGAAGCTTTCTTT	CASSVKAGNTEAFF
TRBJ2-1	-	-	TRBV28	TGTGCCAGCACCCATCCCATCCATTTCCATGAGCAGTTCTTC	CASTHPIHFHEQFF
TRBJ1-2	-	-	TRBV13	TGTGCCAGCGGGGGACGGGCCACCTATGGCTACACCTTC	CASGGRATYGYTF
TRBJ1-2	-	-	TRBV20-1	TGCAGTGCTAGAGATTACAGGGATGACTACTTC	CSARDYRDDYF
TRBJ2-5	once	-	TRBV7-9	TGTGCCAGCAGCTTAGACCGGGGTATTGGTGAGACCCAGTACTTC	CASSLDRGIGETQYF
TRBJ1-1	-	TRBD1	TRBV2	TGTGCCAGCAGTGCCGGACAGGGGGCGAACACTGAAGCTTTCTTT	CASSAGQGANTEAFF
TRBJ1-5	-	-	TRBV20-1	TGCAGTGCTGCAACAGACGGGGGGGATAGTCAGCCCCAGCATTTT	CSAATDGGDSQPQHF
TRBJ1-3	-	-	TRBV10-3	TGTGCCATCATGGGGGAGGCGAGTGGAAACACCATATATTTT	CAIMGEASGNTIYF
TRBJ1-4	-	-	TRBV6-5	TGTGCCAGCAGTTATACTATCCAAGCAACTAATGAAAAACTGTTTTTT	CASSYTIQATNEKLFF
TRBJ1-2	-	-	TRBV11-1	TGTGCCAGCAAGACAGGAGAACTGGGCTACACCTTC	CASKTGELGYTF
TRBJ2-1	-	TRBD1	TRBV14	TGTGCCAGCAGCGCTGGGACAGGGACGAGGAATGAGCAGTTCTTC	CASSAGTGTRNEQFF
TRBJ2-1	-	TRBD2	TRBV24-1	TGTGCCACCAGTGGGTCCCCCTCAGCGGGAGCCTACAATGAGCAGTTCTTC	CATSGSPSAGAYNEQFF
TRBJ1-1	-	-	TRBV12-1	TGCGCCAGCAGCCGAAACATTTTAGCCACTGAAGCTTTCTTT	CASSRNILATEAFF
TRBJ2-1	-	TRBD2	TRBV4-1	TGCGCCAGCAGCCGTAGCGGGGGGGCCTTAGATGAGCAGTTCTTC	CASSRSGGALDEQFF
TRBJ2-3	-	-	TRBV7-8	TGTGCCAGCAGCATACGAGTTTTAGATACGCAGTATTTT	CASSIRVLDTQYF
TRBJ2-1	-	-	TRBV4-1	TGCGCCAGCAGCCAAGAATCTGTTGCCCGCGAGCAGTTCTTC	CASSQESVAREQFF
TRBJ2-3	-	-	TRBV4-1	TGCGCCAGCAGCCAAGTGGCAGCTACAGATACGCAGTATTTT	CASSQVAATDTQYF
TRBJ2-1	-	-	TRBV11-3	TGTGCCAGCCTACCTCCGGGACCCTTGGGACAGTTCTTC	CASLPPGPLGQFF
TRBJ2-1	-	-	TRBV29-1	TGCAGCGTCCCCAATGGCAGGGTGGAGGGAAATGAGCAGTTCTTC	CSVPNGRVEGNEQFF
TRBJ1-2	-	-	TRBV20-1	TGCAGTGCTAGGGGCTACACCTTC	CSARGYTF
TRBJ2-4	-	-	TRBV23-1	TGCGCCAGCAGTCAATATTCAGACTACCAAATGAACATTCAGTACTTC	CASSQYSDYQMNIQYF
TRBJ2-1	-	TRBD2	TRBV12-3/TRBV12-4	TGTGCCAGCAGTACCTATAGCGGGAGAGGTTACAATGAGCAGTTCTTC	CASSTYSGRGYNEQFF
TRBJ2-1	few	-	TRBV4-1	TGCGCCAGCAGCCTTTCGATAAACTACAATGAGCAGTTCTTC	CASSLSINYNEQFF